Below, 4 T cell receptor beta chains from the same sample are listed, as sequenced in a study of blood T cells in healthy people across ages (dated by TCRdb to the mid-2010s). The protocol used for the library was 5' RACE. Sequenced using an Illumina HiSeq 2500. The second PCR ran for about 6 to 11 cycles and used a J-beta primer mix along with a sample-barcoded 5' primer. TCRdb passed the public sequencing reads through fastp at Q25 and MiXCR, retaining productive beta sequences. Identical CDR3 proteins give one entry, which carries the most common genes and DNA. The sample table holds about 1.8 million distinct CDR3 sequences, of which less than 50% were seen once. The ten biggest clones cover over 2% of the sample. The sequencing sample was made of blood. The source of these receptors is a woman aged 40-49 years in good health.

This clonotype came up a few times. The chain employs TRBV29-1 and TRBJ1-2, with D perhaps TRBD1 (5 bases). Deletions cut 6 bases from V and 4 bases from J, with 21 bases between. Germline values: CDR1 SQVTM, CDR2 ANQGSEA. CDR3 length: 15 residues. The chain's CDR3 is CSVGGTAISVYGYTF. The CDR3 DNA follows: TGCAGCGTGGGCGGGACCGCAATATCAGTCTATGGCTACACCTTC.

V gene TRBV6-1 combines with J gene TRBJ2-1; 13 positions agree with TRBD2. This CDR3 is built from 19 residues. The germline CDR1 and CDR2 sequences are MNHNS and SASEGT. Trimming took 4 bases from V and 0 from J; bases not matched to a gene: 9. The CDR3, as DNA: TGTGCCAGCAGTGGAGGACTAGCGGGGGCTAAAAGCTCCTACAATGAGCAGTTCTTC. It is translated as CASSGGLAGAKSSYNEQFF.

This chain joins TRBV13 and TRBJ2-1; TRBD2 matches at 8 bases. The CDR3 spans 16 residues. Germline CDR1 reads PRHDT; CDR2 reads FYEKMQ (reference sequence). V was clipped by 1 base and J by 9 bases; unmatched bases: 11. The CDR3 loop reads CASSLAGPAGAGEQFF. The CDR3 bases are TGTGCCAGCAGCTTAGCGGGACCAGCGGGGGCCGGTGAGCAGTTCTTC. The full variable domain, completed using reference TRBV13 and TRBJ2-1, is AAGVIQSPRHLIKEKRETATLKCYPIPRHDTVYWYQQGPGQDPQFLISFYEKMQSDKGSIPDRFSAQQFSDYHSELNMSSLELGDSALYFCASSLAGPAGAGEQFFGPGTRLTVL.

This clonotype has a handful of counts. V gene TRBV7-2 combines with J gene TRBJ2-1; 15 nucleotides match TRBD2. The V segment lost 2 bases and the J segment 8 bases; nucleotides outside the gene matches: 7. There are 17 residues in the CDR3. CDR1 and CDR2 from the germline V gene are SGHTA and FQGNSA. CDR3 DNA sequence: TGTGCCAGCAGCTTATCAGGACTAGCGGGGGGGAAGGATGAGCAGTTCTTC. It translates to CASSLSGLAGGKDEQFF.